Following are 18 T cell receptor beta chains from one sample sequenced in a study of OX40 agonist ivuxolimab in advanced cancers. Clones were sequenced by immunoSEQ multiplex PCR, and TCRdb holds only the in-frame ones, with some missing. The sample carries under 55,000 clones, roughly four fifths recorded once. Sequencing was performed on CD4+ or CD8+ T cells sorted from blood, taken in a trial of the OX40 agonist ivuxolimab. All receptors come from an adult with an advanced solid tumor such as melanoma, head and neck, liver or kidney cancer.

CDR3 in DNA: TGTGCCAGCAGCTTTGGGGCCAGAATCTACAATGAGCAGTTCTTC. Translated: CASSFGARIYNEQFF. The V gene is TRBV7-9, the J gene TRBJ2-1, with D possibly being TRBD1 (5 bases). Germline CDR1 SEHNR, CDR2 FQNEAQ (reference sequence). The CDR3 spans 15 residues. The V gene lost 3 bases and the J gene lost 3 bases, with 12 bases spanning the gap. Full variable domain (remainder filled in from reference TRBV7-9 and TRBJ2-1): DTGVSQNPRHKITKRGQNVTFRCDPISEHNRLYWYRQTLGQGPEFLTYFQNEAQLEKSRLLSDRFSAERPKGSFSTLEIQRTEQGDSAMYLCASSFGARIYNEQFFGPGTRLTVL.

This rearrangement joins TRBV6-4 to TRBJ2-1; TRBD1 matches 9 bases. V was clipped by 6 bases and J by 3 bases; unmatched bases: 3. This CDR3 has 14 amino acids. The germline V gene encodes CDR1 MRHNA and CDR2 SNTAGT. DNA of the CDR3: TGTGCCAGCAGCCGGACAGGGGACTACAATGAGCAGTTCTTC. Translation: CASSRTGDYNEQFF.

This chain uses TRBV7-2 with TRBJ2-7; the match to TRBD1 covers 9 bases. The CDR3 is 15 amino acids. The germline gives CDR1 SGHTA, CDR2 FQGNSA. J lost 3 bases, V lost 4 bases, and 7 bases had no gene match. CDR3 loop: CASSSAGTGHYEQYF. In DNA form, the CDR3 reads TGTGCCAGCAGCTCAGCCGGGACAGGGCACTACGAGCAGTACTTC.

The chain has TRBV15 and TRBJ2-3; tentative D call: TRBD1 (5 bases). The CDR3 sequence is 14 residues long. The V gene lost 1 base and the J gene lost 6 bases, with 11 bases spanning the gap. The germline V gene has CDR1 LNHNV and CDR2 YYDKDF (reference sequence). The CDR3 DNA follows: TGTGCCACCAGCAGAGGCAGGGTTGGGGATACGCAGTATTTT. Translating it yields CATSRGRVGDTQYF.

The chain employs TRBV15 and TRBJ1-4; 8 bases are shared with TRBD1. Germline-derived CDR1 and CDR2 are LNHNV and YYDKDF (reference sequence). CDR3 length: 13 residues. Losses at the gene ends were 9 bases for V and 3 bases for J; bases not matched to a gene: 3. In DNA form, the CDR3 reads TGTGCCACTACAGGGGGGTCTAATGAAAAACTGTTTTTT. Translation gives CATTGGSNEKLFF.

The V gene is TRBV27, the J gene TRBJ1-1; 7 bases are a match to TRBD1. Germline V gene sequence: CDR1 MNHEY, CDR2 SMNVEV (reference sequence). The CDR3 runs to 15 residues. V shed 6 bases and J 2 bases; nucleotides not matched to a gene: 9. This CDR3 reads CASSQPGTVNTEAFF. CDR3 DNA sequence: TGTGCCAGCAGCCAACCCGGGACAGTCAACACTGAAGCTTTCTTT.

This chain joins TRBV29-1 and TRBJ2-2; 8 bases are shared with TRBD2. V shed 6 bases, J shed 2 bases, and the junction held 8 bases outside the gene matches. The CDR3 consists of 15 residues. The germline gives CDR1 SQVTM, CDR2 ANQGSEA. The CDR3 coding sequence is TGCAGCGTCGACCCGGGAGGGGCCAACACCGGGGAGCTGTTTTTT. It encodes CSVDPGGANTGELFF.

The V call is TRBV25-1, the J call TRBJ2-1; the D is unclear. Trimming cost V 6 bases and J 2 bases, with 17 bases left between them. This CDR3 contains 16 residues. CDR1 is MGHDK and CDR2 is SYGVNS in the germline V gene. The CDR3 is CASREDSRPPYNEQFF. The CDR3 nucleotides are TGTGCCAGCAGAGAAGATAGCAGGCCCCCCTACAATGAGCAGTTCTTC.

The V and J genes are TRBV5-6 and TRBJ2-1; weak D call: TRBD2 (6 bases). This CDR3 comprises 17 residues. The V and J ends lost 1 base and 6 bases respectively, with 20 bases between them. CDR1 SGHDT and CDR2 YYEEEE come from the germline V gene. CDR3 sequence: CASSLTDSGLPLNEQFF. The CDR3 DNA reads TGTGCCAGCAGCTTGACTGATTCGGGACTTCCCCTCAATGAGCAGTTCTTC. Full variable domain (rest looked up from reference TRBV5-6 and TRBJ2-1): DAGVTQSPTHLIKTRGQQVTLRCSPKSGHDTVSWYQQALGQGPQFIFQYYEEEERQRGNFPDRFSGHQFPNYSSELNVNALLLGDSALYLCASSLTDSGLPLNEQFFGPGTRLTVL.

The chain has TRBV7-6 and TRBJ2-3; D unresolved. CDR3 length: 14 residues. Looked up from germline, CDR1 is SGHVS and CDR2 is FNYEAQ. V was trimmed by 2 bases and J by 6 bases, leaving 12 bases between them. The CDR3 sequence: CASSLNGDSDTQYF. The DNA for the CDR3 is TGTGCCAGCAGCTTAAATGGGGATTCGGATACGCAGTATTTT. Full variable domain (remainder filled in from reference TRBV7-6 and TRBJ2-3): GAGVSQSPRYKVTKRGQDVALRCDPISGHVSLYWYRQALGQGPEFLTYFNYEAQQDKSGLPNDRFSAERPEGSISTLTIQRTEQRDSAMYRCASSLNGDSDTQYFGPGTRLTVL.

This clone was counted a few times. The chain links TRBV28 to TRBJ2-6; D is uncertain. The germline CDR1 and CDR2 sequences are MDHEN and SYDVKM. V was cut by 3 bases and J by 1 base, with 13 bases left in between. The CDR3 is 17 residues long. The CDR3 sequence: CASSLGVSSSGANVLTF. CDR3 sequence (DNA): TGTGCCAGCAGTTTGGGCGTCAGTTCTTCTGGGGCCAACGTCCTGACTTTC.

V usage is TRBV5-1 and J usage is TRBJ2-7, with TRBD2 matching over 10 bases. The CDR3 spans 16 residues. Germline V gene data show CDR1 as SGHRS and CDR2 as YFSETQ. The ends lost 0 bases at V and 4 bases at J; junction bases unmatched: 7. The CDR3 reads CASSLVSSGGAYEQYF. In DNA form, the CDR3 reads TGCGCCAGCAGCTTGGTCTCCAGCGGGGGGGCTTACGAGCAGTACTTC.

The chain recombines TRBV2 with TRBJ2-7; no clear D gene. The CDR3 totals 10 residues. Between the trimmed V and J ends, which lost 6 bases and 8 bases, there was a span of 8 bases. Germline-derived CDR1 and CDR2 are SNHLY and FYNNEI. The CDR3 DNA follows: TGTGCCAGCAGACATATCAAGCAGTACTTC. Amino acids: CASRHIKQYF. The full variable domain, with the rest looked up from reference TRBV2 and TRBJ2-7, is EPEVTQTPSHQVTQMGQEVILRCVPISNHLYFYWYRQILGQKVEFLVSFYNNEISEKSEIFDDQFSVERPDGSNFTLKIRSTKLEDSAMYFCASRHIKQYFGPGTRLTVT.

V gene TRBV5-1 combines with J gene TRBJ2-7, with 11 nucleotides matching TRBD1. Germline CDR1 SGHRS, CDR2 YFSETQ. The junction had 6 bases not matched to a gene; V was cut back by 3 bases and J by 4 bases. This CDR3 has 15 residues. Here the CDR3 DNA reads TGCGCCAGCAGCTATGGACAGGGGGCTTGGTACGAGCAGTACTTC. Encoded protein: CASSYGQGAWYEQYF.

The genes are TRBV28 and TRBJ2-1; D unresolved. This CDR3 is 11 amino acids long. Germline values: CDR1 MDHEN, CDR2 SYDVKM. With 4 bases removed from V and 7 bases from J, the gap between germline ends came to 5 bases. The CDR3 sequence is CASSSRNEQFF. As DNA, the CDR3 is TGTGCCAGCAGTTCACGTAATGAGCAGTTCTTC.

CDR3 nucleotide sequence: TGTGCCAGCAGCGCCTTGCCGGGAGAGACCCAGTACTTC. It specifies CASSALPGETQYF. This rearrangement joins TRBV7-3 to TRBJ2-5; D gene ambiguous. Per the germline V gene, CDR1 is SGHTA and CDR2 is FQGTGA. Trimming stripped 5 bases from V and 4 bases from J, with 11 bases between. This CDR3 comprises 13 residues.

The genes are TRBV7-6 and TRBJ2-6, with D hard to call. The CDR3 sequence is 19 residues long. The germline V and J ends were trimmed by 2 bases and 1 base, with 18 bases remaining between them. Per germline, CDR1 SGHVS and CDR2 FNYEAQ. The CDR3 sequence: CASSLNTAQRRSGANVLTF. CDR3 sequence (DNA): TGTGCCAGCAGCTTAAATACAGCCCAAAGACGATCTGGGGCCAACGTCCTGACTTTC. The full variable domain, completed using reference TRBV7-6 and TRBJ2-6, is GAGVSQSPRYKVTKRGQDVALRCDPISGHVSLYWYRQALGQGPEFLTYFNYEAQQDKSGLPNDRFSAERPEGSISTLTIQRTEQRDSAMYRCASSLNTAQRRSGANVLTFGAGSRLTVL.

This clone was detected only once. DNA of the CDR3: TGTGCCAGCAGTTACCCATACAGGGTCTACGAGCAGTACTTC. Translation gives CASSYPYRVYEQYF. V is TRBV6-6 and J is TRBJ2-7; D possibly corresponds to TRBD1 (6 bases). Looked up from germline, CDR1 is MNHNY and CDR2 is SVGAGI (reference sequence). The CDR3 runs to 14 residues. Trimming left V 2 bases short and J 3 bases short, with 11 bases between.